This paragraph reports one T cell receptor beta chain. Its matching antigen is unknown. The data originate from a study of cytomegalovirus exposure and HLA in healthy donors. The study, taken as a whole, reports: In a later analysis, parvovirus B19, influenza, CMV and Epstein-Barr virus appeared linked to several top co-occurrence clusters. While the bulk of TCR sequences proved rare, some public TCRs turned up in many donors.

Germline V gene data show CDR1 as KGHSH and CDR2 as LQKENI. Trimming at V came to 1 base and at J to 4 bases, leaving 7 bases not matched to a gene. The CDR3 runs 17 residues. PCR employed 60 Vbeta and 13 Jbeta primers. Clones were sequenced by immunoSEQ multiplex PCR, and TCRdb holds only the in-frame ones, with some missing. The table has 100,000 to 150,000 clones, 81% seen once. Sequenced sample: PBMCs. The chain is built from TRBV18 and TRBJ2-7; 13 bases fit TRBD2. This sequence originates from a middle-aged woman in good health and CMV-seropositive. CDR3 protein: CASSPRTSGSVGYEQYF. CDR3 nucleotide sequence: TGTGCCAGCTCACCACGGACTAGCGGGAGCGTAGGATACGAGCAGTACTTC.